This passage covers 9 T cell receptor beta chains from one sample sequenced in a study of cytomegalovirus exposure and HLA in healthy donors. The PCR employed 60 Vbeta primers together with 13 Jbeta primers. Sequenced by immunoSEQ multiplex PCR; TCRdb stores in-frame clones only, minus some. The repertoire includes roughly 110,000 clones, around three quarters of them detected once, and approximately 11% sits in the top ten. The specimen sequenced was PBMCs. Source of these receptors: a man in his forties or fifties in good health and CMV-seropositive.

This clone was seen a handful of times. The chain couples TRBV11-2 to TRBJ1-1; TRBD1 aligns across 7 bases. CDR1 is SGHAT, CDR2 FQNNGV, per germline. This CDR3 is 14 amino acids long. Germline trimming cut 6 bases from V and 2 bases from J; bases unmatched to any gene: 6. CDR3 DNA sequence: TGTGCCAGCAGGCCGACAGGGACAAACACTGAAGCTTTCTTT. Translated: CASRPTGTNTEAFF.

V usage is TRBV2 and J usage is TRBJ2-5; the D gene is possibly TRBD2 (6 bases). V lost 2 bases to trimming and J lost 3 bases, with 7 bases between them. The CDR3 is 13 residues long. The V gene's germline CDR1 is SNHLY and CDR2 FYNNEI. The CDR3 spells CASSEREKETQYF. CDR3 nucleotide sequence: TGTGCCAGCAGTGAACGGGAGAAAGAGACCCAGTACTTC.

The chain is built from TRBV7-8 and TRBJ1-5, with TRBD1 matching over 9 bases. CDR3 length equals 17 residues. Germline CDR1 is SGHVS and CDR2 is FQNEAQ. With 5 bases clipped from V and 3 bases from J, the junction kept 11 bases outside the gene matches. CDR3 in DNA: TGTGCCAGCAGCCTTAGACCGGGACAGGGAAACAATCAGCCCCAGCATTTT. Its translation is CASSLRPGQGNNQPQHF.

V usage is TRBV30 and J usage is TRBJ1-3; D is possibly TRBD1 (5 bases). The CDR3 has 14 residues. The V gene's germline CDR1 is GTSNPN and CDR2 SVGIG (reference sequence). Trimming stripped 3 bases from V and 2 bases from J, with 11 bases between. In DNA form, the CDR3 reads TGTGCCTGGAGGGGACTATCGACTGGAAACACCATATATTTT. Protein product: CAWRGLSTGNTIYF.

This chain joins TRBV6-4 and TRBJ2-1, with 14 bases lining up with TRBD2. CDR1 is MRHNA, CDR2 SNTAGT, per germline. This CDR3 is 16 amino acids long. With V trimmed by 0 bases and J by 9 bases, 4 bases remained unmatched. The CDR3 sequence is CASSDSTSGGAGEQFF. Written as DNA, the CDR3 is TGTGCCAGCAGTGACTCGACTAGCGGGGGGGCCGGTGAGCAGTTCTTC.

The rearrangement uses TRBV5-1 and TRBJ2-5, with a tentative D call TRBD1 (5 bases). The end of the DNA is better explained by TRBJ2-7, so the J call may be wrong. The length of the CDR3 is 13 residues. Germline CDR1 and CDR2: SGHRS and YFSETQ. CDR3 protein: CASSLWQGLEQYF. Here the CDR3 DNA reads TGCGCCAGCAGCTTGTGGCAGGGTCTCGAGCAGTACTTC.

The chain carries TRBV18 and TRBJ2-5; weak D call: TRBD1 (7 bases). With 3 bases removed from V and 2 bases from J, the gap between germline ends came to 10 bases. CDR3 length: 14 residues. Germline values: CDR1 KGHSH, CDR2 LQKENI. The CDR3 spells CASSPAGQQETQYF. The CDR3 DNA sequence: TGTGCCAGCTCACCCGCGGGACAGCAAGAGACCCAGTACTTC.

This rearrangement joins TRBV28 to TRBJ2-3; 11 bases are a match to TRBD2. The V segment lost 6 bases and the J segment 3 bases; nucleotides outside the gene matches: 14. This CDR3 comprises 18 residues. Germline assignment: CDR1 MDHEN and CDR2 SYDVKM. This CDR3 is CASRIGPSGGFGTDTQYF. DNA of the CDR3: TGTGCCAGCAGGATCGGGCCTAGCGGGGGGTTTGGGACAGATACGCAGTATTTT.

The chain has TRBV4-1 and TRBJ1-1; 7 positions agree with TRBD1. V shed 0 bases, J shed 0 bases, and the junction held 1 base outside the gene matches. The germline V gene encodes CDR1 MGHRA and CDR2 YSYEKL. The CDR3 length is 15 residues. CDR3: CASSQETGVNTEAFF. The CDR3, as DNA: TGCGCCAGCAGCCAAGAAACAGGGGTGAACACTGAAGCTTTCTTT.